At least ten counts were recorded for the clone carrying this TCR beta chain. This entry belongs to a study of T cells after yellow fever vaccination. CDR3 length equals 16 residues. The V end lost 5 bases, the J end lost 1 base, and 15 bases lay between the germline ends. TCRdb independently ran MiXCR on the 5' RACE reads; one entry per CDR3 protein. The profile shows about 340,000 distinct CDR3 sequences, almost 4% of them singletons. The source was PBMCs, collected 5 days after the yellow fever booster vaccination. This clonotype was sampled from a man in his late teens or twenties who received the YFV17D yellow fever vaccine. V usage is TRBV12-3 or TRBV12-4 and J usage is TRBJ1-3; maybe TRBD1 (6 bases). DNA for the CDR3: TGTGCCAGCAGTGTCAGGGGTATTGGGTCTGGAAACACCATATATTTT. Translated: CASSVRGIGSGNTIYF.